This T cell receptor beta chain appears in the sequencing data of a study of T cells in Graves' hyperthyroidism and ophthalmopathy. This clonotype was recorded many times. Its antigen remains unidentified. Amplification of TCR beta CDR3 regions used RNA as the template. The TCR CDR3 first-round RT-PCR relied on the HTBI primer set. MiXCR, run by TCRdb on the multiplex PCR reads, gives a single entry per CDR3 protein. The sample contains more than 300,000 distinct CDR3 sequences, around 13% of which appear only once. Notes on the study in general: The majority of expanded thyroid clonotypes above 0.001 also appeared in blood.

Germline V CDR1 and CDR2: KGHSH, LQKENI. Trimming took off 2 bases at V and 0 bases at J, with 7 bases between the two ends. There are 14 residues in the CDR3. Cells are PBMCs isolated from roughly 9.3 ml of fresh blood. The gene calls are TRBV18 and TRBJ1-1; D ambiguous. This TCR came from a woman between 25 and 40 years old with Graves' ophthalmopathy. Input material: blood. The DNA of the CDR3 is TGTGCCAGCTCACCAGAGGGCTTGAACACTGAAGCTTTCTTT. Protein: CASSPEGLNTEAFF. The full variable domain, with the rest looked up from reference TRBV18 and TRBJ1-1, is NAGVMQNPRHLVRRRGQEARLRCSPMKGHSHVYWYRQLPEEGLKFMVYLQKENIIDESGMPKERFSAEFPKEGPSILRIQQVVRGDSAAYFCASSPEGLNTEAFFGQGTRLTVV.